Here is one T cell receptor beta chain with its context. Its target is not known. Noted treatment: oral pan-JAK inhibitor, 5-10 mg twice daily. Collected material from alopecia areata patients comprised lesional scalp punch biopsies and peripheral blood. This record comes from a study of CD8+ T cells in alopecia areata. At the level of the study: Tofacitinib administration to treated patients was oral, at 5 to 10 mg twice daily.

Notes on the study in general: Besides other cells, scalp samples also yield sequences of resident alphabeta T cells from normal skin. Alopecia totalis/universalis scalp especially showed more expanded CD8+ clones than normal scalp.

RNA was isolated and reverse transcribed to cDNA, the sequencing template. Data came from immunoSEQ multiplex PCR; TCRdb stores just in-frame clones and leaves some out. Among approximately 280,000 clones listed, roughly 60% were seen once. Trimming took 0 bases from V and 1 from J; bases not matched to a gene: 4. This CDR3 has 15 amino acids. Germline V lookup: CDR1 SGHDT, CDR2 YYEEEE. The source was CD4+ T cells sorted from blood, collected at week 24, from a patient treated with tofacitinib. The clonotype comes from a human donor with alopecia areata. V gene TRBV5-6 combines with J gene TRBJ2-7; 7 nucleotides match TRBD2. The CDR3 DNA sequence: TGTGCCAGCAGCTTGGGACGGACTAGATCCTACGAGCAGTACTTC. Translated: CASSLGRTRSYEQYF.